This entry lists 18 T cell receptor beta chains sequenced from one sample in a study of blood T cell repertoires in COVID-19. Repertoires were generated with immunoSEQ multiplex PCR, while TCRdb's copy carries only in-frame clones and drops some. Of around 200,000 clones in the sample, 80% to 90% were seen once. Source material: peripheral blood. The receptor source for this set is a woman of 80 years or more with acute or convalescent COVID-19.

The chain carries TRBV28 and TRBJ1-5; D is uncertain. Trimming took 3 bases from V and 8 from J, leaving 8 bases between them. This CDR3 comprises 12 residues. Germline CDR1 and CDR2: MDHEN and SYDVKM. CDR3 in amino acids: CASSLSREPQHF. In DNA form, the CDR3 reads TGTGCCAGCAGTTTGAGCCGAGAGCCCCAGCATTTT. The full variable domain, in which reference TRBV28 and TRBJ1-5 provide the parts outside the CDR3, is DVKVTQSSRYLVKRTGEKVFLECVQDMDHENMFWYRQDPGLGLRLIYFSYDVKMKEKGDIPEGYSVSREKKERFSLILESASTNQTSMYLCASSLSREPQHFGDGTRLSIL.

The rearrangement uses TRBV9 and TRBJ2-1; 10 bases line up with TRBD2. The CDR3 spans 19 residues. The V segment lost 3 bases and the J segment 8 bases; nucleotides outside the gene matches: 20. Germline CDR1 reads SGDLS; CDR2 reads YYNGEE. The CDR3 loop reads CASSAKAGGPSSPTYEQFF. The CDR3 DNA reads TGTGCCAGCAGCGCGAAAGCGGGAGGGCCTTCGTCACCAACATATGAGCAGTTCTTC. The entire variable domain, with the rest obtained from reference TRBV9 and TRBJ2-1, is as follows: DSGVTQTPKHLITATGQRVTLRCSPRSGDLSVYWYQQSLDQGLQFLIQYYNGEERAKGNILERFSAQQFPDLHSELNLSSLELGDSALYFCASSAKAGGPSSPTYEQFFGPGTRLTVL.

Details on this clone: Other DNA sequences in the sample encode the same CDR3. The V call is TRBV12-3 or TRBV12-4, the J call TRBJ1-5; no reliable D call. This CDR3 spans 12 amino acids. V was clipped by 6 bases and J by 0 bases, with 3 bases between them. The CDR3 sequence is CASRYSNQPQHF. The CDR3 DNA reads TGTGCCAGCAGGTATAGCAATCAGCCCCAGCATTTT.

The CDR3 nucleotides are TGCGCCAGCAGGGGAACAGGGGGCTATGGCTACACCTTC. Protein product: CASRGTGGYGYTF. This chain joins TRBV5-1 and TRBJ1-2, with TRBD1 identical over 8 bases. Germline loops: CDR1 SGHRS, CDR2 YFSETQ. V lost 5 bases and J lost 4; bases outside the gene matches: 4. This CDR3 is built from 13 residues.

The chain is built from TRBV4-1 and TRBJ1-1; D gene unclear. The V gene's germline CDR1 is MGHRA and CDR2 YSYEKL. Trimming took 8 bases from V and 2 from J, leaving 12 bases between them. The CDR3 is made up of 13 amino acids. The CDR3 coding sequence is TGCGCCAGCGGGAGACTCGGCAACACTGAAGCTTTCTTT. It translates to CASGRLGNTEAFF.

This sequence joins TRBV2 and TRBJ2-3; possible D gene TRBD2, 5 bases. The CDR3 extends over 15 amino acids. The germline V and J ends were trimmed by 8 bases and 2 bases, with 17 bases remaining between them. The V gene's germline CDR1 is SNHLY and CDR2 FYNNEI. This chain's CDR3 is CASSRGPALTDTQYF. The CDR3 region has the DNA TGTGCCAGCTCCCGGGGTCCAGCCCTCACAGATACGCAGTATTTT.

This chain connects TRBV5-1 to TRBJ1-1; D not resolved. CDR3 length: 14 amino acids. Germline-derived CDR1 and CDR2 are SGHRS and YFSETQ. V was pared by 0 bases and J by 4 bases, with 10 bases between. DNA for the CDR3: TGCGCCAGCAGCTTGGTCCCAATCGGCACTGAAGCTTTCTTT. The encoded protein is CASSLVPIGTEAFF.

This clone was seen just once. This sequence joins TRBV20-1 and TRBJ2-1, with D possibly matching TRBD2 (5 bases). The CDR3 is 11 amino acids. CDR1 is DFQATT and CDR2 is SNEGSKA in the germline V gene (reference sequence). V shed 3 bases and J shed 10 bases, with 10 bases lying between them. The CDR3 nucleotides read TGCAGTGCTAGCGAAGCGGACGAGCAGTTCTTC. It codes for CSASEADEQFF.

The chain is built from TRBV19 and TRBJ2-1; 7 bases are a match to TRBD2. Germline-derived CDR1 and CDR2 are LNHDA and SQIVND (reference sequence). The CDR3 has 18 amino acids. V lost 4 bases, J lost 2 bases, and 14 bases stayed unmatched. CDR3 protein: CASSKPRGVAGAYNEQFF. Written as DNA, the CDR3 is TGTGCCAGTAGTAAGCCCCGCGGGGTGGCGGGAGCCTACAATGAGCAGTTCTTC.

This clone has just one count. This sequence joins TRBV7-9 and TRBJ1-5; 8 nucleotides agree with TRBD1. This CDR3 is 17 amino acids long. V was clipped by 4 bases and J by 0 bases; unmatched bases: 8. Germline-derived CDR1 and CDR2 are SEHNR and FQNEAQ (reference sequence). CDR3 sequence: CASSSDRGLYSNQPQHF. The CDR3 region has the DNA TGTGCCAGCAGCTCCGACAGGGGCCTTTATAGCAATCAGCCCCAGCATTTT.

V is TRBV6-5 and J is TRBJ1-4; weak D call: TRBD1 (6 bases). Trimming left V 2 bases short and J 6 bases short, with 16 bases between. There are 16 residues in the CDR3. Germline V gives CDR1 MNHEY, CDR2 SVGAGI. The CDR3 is CASSYEFQTGYEKLFF. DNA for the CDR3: TGTGCCAGCAGTTACGAGTTTCAGACAGGCTATGAAAAACTGTTTTTT.

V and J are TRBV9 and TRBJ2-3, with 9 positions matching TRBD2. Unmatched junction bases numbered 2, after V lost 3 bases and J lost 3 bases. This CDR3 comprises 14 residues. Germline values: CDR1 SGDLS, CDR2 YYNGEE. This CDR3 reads CASSDSGSTDTQYF. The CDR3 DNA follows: TGTGCCAGCAGCGATAGCGGGAGTACAGATACGCAGTATTTT.

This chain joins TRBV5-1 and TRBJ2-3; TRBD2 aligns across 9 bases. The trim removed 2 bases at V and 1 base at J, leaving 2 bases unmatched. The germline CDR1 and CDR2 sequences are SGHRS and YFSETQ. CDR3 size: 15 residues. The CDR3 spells CASSLVAGGTDTQYF. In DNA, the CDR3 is TGCGCCAGCAGCTTAGTAGCGGGAGGCACAGATACGCAGTATTTT.

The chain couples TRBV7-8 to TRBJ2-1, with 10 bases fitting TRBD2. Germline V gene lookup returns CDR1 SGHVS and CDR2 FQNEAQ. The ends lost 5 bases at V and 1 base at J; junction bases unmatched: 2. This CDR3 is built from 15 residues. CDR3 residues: CASSASGSSYNEQFF. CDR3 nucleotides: TGTGCCAGCAGCGCTAGCGGGAGTTCCTACAATGAGCAGTTCTTC.

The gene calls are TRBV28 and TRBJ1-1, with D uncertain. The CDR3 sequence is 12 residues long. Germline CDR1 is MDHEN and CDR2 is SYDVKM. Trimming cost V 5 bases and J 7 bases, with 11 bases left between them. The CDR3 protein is CASSSFSGEAFF. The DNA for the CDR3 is TGTGCCAGCAGTAGCTTTAGTGGTGAAGCTTTCTTT.

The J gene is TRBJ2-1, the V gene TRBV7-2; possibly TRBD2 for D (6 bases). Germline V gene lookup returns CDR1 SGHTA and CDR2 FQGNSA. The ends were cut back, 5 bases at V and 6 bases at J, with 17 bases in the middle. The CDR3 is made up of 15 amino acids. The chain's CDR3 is CASSLRGSGLNEQFF. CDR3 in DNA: TGTGCCAGCAGCCTTCGTGGGAGCGGGCTCAATGAGCAGTTCTTC.

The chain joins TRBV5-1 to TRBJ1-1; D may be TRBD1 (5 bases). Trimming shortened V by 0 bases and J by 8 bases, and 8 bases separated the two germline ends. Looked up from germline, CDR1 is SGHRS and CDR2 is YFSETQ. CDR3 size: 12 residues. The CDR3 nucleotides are TGCGCCAGCAGCTTGGGGACACCGGAAGCTTTCTTT. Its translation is CASSLGTPEAFF. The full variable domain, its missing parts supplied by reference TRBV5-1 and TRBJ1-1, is KAGVTQTPRYLIKTRGQQVTLSCSPISGHRSVSWYQQTPGQGLQFLFEYFSETQRNKGNFPGRFSGRQFSNSRSEMNVSTLELGDSALYLCASSLGTPEAFFGQGTRLTVV.

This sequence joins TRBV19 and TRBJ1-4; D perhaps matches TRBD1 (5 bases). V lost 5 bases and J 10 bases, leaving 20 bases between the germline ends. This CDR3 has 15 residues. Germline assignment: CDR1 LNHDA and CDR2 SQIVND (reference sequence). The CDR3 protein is CASSPPTDRVGKLFF. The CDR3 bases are TGTGCCAGTAGTCCGCCGACAGACCGGGTGGGAAAACTGTTTTTT.